The 9 T cell receptor beta chains reported below all come from one sample, sequenced in a study of CD8+CD57+ T cells in acquired aplastic anemia. Previously, flow cytometry had revealed CD8+CD57+ cell expansion in the patients chosen for sequencing. CDR3 and TCR beta VDJ profiling relied on genomic DNA as the template. TCRdb itself ran the reads through MiXCR, one entry per CDR3 protein. The data hold over 150,000 distinct CDR3 sequences, with 63% observed a single time. The material sequenced was sorted CD4+, CD8+, or CD8+CD57+ T cells (not recorded which) from PBMCs. Every receptor here comes from a human donor with aplastic anemia.

Notes on this clonotype: A junction end diverges from the germline sequence, so it may reflect a read error. This CDR3 is CAISDWSTGGDEKLFF. Here the CDR3 DNA reads TGCGCCATCAGTGACTGGAGTACAGGGGGTGATGAAAAACTGTTTTTT. The chain recombines TRBV10-3 with TRBJ1-4; 8 bases agree with TRBD1. The V gene's germline CDR1 is ENHRY and CDR2 SYGVKD. The CDR3 length is 16 residues.

The genes are TRBV9 and TRBJ1-2; D gene ambiguous. This CDR3 contains 13 residues. V was trimmed by 8 bases and J by 7 bases, leaving 18 bases between them. Germline CDR1 and CDR2: SGDLS and YYNGEE. CDR3: CASGRTPQFGYTF. As DNA, the CDR3 is TGTGCCAGTGGGAGGACCCCGCAGTTTGGCTACACCTTC.

This clonotype was found once. V usage is TRBV7-8 and J usage is TRBJ1-6; TRBD1 is a possible D gene (6 bases). V lost 5 bases to trimming and J lost 7 bases, with 15 bases between them. The CDR3 runs 15 residues. CDR1 and CDR2 from the germline V gene are SGHVS and FQNEAQ. Written as DNA, the CDR3 is TGTGCCAGCAGCCCACGGCAGGGGATAAATTCACCCCTCCACTTT. It translates to CASSPRQGINSPLHF.

J is TRBJ1-5 and V is TRBV19; the D gene is possibly TRBD1 (6 bases). Germline V gives CDR1 LNHDA, CDR2 SQIVND (reference sequence). This CDR3 contains 15 residues. V gave up 3 bases and J gave up 5 bases, with 14 bases separating them. The CDR3 loop reads CASSMGGLGDQPQHF. The CDR3 nucleotides are TGTGCCAGTAGTATGGGGGGGCTAGGGGATCAGCCCCAGCATTTT.

This chain connects TRBV29-1 to TRBJ2-7; 8 bases fit TRBD2. The CDR3 length is 14 residues. Germline V gene lookup returns CDR1 SQVTM and CDR2 ANQGSEA. V lost 3 bases to trimming and J lost 0 bases; unmatched junction nucleotides: 4. The CDR3 sequence is CSVETSASSYEQYF. The CDR3, as DNA: TGCAGCGTTGAGACTAGCGCGAGCTCCTACGAGCAGTACTTC.

The table lists this clonotype with a few counts. The chain is built from TRBV24-1 and TRBJ2-1; D unresolved. From germline, CDR1 is KGHDR and CDR2 SFDVKD. V lost 3 bases, J lost 7 bases, and 9 bases lay in between. The CDR3 spans 13 residues. The CDR3 sequence is CATSDTDRNEQFF. The CDR3 DNA reads TGTGCCACCAGTGATACGGACCGAAATGAGCAGTTCTTC.

The chain has TRBV24-1 and TRBJ2-7; 8 bases map to TRBD2. Germline V lookup: CDR1 KGHDR, CDR2 SFDVKD. This CDR3 has 14 amino acids. Trimming removed 4 bases from V and 4 bases from J; junction bases left unmatched: 5. CDR3 region: CATSDGSGTYEQYF. The CDR3, as DNA: TGTGCCACCAGTGACGGTAGCGGGACGTACGAGCAGTACTTC.

This clonotype was counted a few times. V is TRBV4-2 and J is TRBJ2-3, with 11 bases matching TRBD2. This CDR3 spans 18 amino acids. Germline-derived CDR1 and CDR2 are LGHNA and YNFKEQ. V lost 0 bases, J lost 2 bases, and 7 bases stayed unmatched. The CDR3 protein is CASSQERGSGGATDTQYF. CDR3 nucleotides: TGTGCCAGCAGCCAAGAGAGGGGTAGCGGGGGGGCCACAGATACGCAGTATTTT.

This clonotype was seen more than once but under ten times. The chain combines TRBV7-9 with TRBJ1-2; possibly TRBD1 for D (6 bases). Germline loops: CDR1 SEHNR, CDR2 FQNEAQ (reference sequence). This CDR3 comprises 15 residues. V was cut by 7 bases and J by 8 bases, with 23 bases left in between. The CDR3 DNA sequence: TGTGCCAGCAATTCCGGGACAAGGGGCGCCGAGGGCTACACCTTC. Translating gives CASNSGTRGAEGYTF.